This T cell receptor beta chain appears in the sequencing data of a study of blood T cell repertoires in COVID-19. Study details: Both acute and convalescent COVID-19 samples were obtained from the United States, Italy and Spain. The cDNA or gDNA used as material had been derived from T cells, B-cell-depleted T cells, or PBMCs.

In the original analysis: Reference gene primers were amplified, and this amplification served to estimate nucleated cell counts. Libraries were prepared by immunoSEQ multiplex PCR; TCRdb keeps only in-frame clonotypes and omits some of them. D and trimming were read from the DNA, whereas the V and J calls and clone size are those reported in that table. Of 65,000 to 85,000 clones in the sample, over 80% were seen once. CDR1 and CDR2 from the germline V gene are KGHDR and SFDVKD. V was clipped by 4 bases and J by 8 bases, with 13 bases between them. The CDR3 covers 14 residues. Sequencing was carried out using peripheral blood. This TCR was sampled from a human donor in a cohort sampled during active COVID-19. This chain uses TRBV24-1 with TRBJ1-4; a possible D gene is TRBD1 (5 bases). The CDR3 sequence is CATSEGNRPEKLFF. The CDR3 DNA sequence: TGTGCCACCAGTGAGGGGAACAGGCCCGAAAAACTGTTTTTT.